A single sample is the source of the 2 T cell receptor beta chains below, sequenced in a study of siplizumab effects on memory and regulatory T cells. Assay used: immunoSEQ multiplex PCR; TCRdb lists only in-frame clones, some missing. The sample consists of roughly 100,000 clones, roughly 90% of them appearing once. Sequences were obtained from CD4+ T cells sorted from blood. Source of these receptors: a human donor in good health.

This clone was recorded once. The chain is built from TRBV6-5 and TRBJ1-1; D is undetermined. Germline CDR1 and CDR2: MNHEY and SVGAGI. V shed 6 bases and J shed 6 bases, with 14 bases lying between them. The CDR3 runs to 13 residues. CDR3 protein: CASRRTDWAEAFF. DNA of the CDR3: TGTGCCAGCAGAAGGACGGATTGGGCTGAAGCTTTCTTT.

This chain uses TRBV10-3 with TRBJ2-1, with 11 bases identical to TRBD2. Germline lookup yields CDR1 ENHRY and CDR2 SYGVKD. V lost 4 bases, J lost 6 bases, and 2 bases stayed unmatched. This CDR3 contains 14 residues. This CDR3 is CAISGLAGLNEQFF. CDR3 nucleotide sequence: TGTGCCATCAGTGGACTAGCGGGACTCAATGAGCAGTTCTTC.